The sequence of this T cell receptor (beta chain) was determined in a study of blood T cell repertoires in COVID-19. Study details: COVID-19 samples, acute and convalescent, were from the United States, Italy and Spain. Nucleic acid was either cDNA or gDNA, and it came from T cells, B-cell-depleted T cells, or PBMCs.

In the authors' workflow: Amplification from reference gene primers served as the basis for estimated nucleated cell counts. This table comes from immunoSEQ multiplex PCR, and its TCRdb copy is limited to in-frame clones, with some not included. Clonal size and the V and J genes are those of that table, whereas D and trimming came from the DNA. This repertoire shows roughly 120,000 clones, 90% found once; its top ten account for 1.8%. With 6 bases clipped from V and 6 bases from J, the junction kept 14 bases outside the gene matches. CDR1 MNHEY and CDR2 SVGEGT come from the germline V gene. The CDR3 has 17 residues. This clone is a singleton in its sample.

This sequence originates from a human donor with active COVID-19. The donor label of this sample is uncertain. The rearrangement uses TRBV6-2 or TRBV6-3 and TRBJ1-4, with 9 bases aligning to TRBD1. Sequencing used peripheral blood. The CDR3 spells CASSKDRGIRQDEKLFF. For the CDR3, the DNA is TGTGCCAGCAGCAAAGACAGGGGGATCCGTCAAGATGAAAAACTGTTTTTT.